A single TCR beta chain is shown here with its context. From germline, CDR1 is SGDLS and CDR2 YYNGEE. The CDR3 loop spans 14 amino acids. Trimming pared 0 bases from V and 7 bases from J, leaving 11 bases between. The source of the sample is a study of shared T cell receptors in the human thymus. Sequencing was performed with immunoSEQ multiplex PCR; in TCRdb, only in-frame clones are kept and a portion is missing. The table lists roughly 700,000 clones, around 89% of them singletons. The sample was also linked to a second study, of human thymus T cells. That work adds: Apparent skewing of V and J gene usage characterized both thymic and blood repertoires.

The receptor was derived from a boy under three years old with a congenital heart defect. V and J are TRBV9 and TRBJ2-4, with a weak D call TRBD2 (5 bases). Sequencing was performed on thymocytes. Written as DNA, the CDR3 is TGTGCCAGCAGCGTAGTGGAGGACTCCAACATTCAGTACTTC. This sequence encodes CASSVVEDSNIQYF.